What follows describes a single T cell receptor beta chain. Its cognate antigen is unknown. Samples held roughly 0.85-11 million cryopreserved PBMC, and DNA extraction followed. At the survey level, the v3.0 immunoSEQ assay was run. Assay: immunoSEQ multiplex PCR; the TCRdb copy retains only in-frame clones and omits some. Of 30,000 to 40,000 clones listed, approximately 95% were seen once; the top ten hold about 3.7%. The sample comes from a study of long-term antiretroviral therapy in people with HIV. As for the study in general: First collections came about a decade before the 2015 immediate-ART recommendation.

General study findings and limits: Controls exceeded HIV repertoires in CDR3 length range.

Per germline, CDR1 SNHLY and CDR2 FYNNEI. This CDR3 contains 11 residues. V was pared by 5 bases and J by 12 bases, with 11 bases between. The gene calls are TRBV2 and TRBJ2-1, with D unresolved. The receptor was isolated from a woman between 45 and 60 years old with HIV. The sample here was unsorted PBMCs, taken around 5.5 years after starting antiretroviral therapy. CDR3: CASSSGEAQFF. The CDR3 DNA reads as TGTGCCAGCAGTTCAGGAGAAGCGCAGTTCTTC.